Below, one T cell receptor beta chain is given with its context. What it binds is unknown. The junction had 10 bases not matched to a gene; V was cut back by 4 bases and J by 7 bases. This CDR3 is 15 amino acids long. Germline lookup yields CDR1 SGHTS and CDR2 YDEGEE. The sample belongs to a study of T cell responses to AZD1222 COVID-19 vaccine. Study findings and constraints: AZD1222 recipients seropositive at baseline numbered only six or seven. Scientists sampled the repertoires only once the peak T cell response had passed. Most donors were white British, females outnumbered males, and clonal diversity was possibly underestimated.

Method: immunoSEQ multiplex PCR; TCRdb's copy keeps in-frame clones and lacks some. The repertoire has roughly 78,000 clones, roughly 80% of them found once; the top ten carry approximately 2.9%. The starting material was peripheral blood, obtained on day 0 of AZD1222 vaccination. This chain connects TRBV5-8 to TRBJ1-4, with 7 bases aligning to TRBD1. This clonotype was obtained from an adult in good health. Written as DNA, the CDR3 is TGTGCCAGCAGCAGCCGGACAAGGGGGCGTGAAAAACTGTTTTTT. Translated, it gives CASSSRTRGREKLFF.